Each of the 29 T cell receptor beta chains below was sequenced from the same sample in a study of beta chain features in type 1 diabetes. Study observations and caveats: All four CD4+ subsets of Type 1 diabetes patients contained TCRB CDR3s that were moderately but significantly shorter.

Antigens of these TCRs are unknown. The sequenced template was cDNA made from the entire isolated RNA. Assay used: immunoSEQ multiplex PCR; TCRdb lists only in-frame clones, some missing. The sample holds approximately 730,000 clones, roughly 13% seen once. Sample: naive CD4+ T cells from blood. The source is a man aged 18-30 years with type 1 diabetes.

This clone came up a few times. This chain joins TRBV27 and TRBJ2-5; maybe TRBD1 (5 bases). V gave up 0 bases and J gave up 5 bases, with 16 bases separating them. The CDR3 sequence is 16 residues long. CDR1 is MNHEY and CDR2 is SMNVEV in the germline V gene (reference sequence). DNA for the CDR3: TGTGCCAGCAGTTTATCATGGACACACTTAGGGGAGACCCAGTACTTC. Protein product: CASSLSWTHLGETQYF.

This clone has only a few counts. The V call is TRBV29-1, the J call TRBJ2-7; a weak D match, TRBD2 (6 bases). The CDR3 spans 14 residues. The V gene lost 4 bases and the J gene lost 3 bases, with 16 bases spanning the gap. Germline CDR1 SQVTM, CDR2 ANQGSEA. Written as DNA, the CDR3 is TGCAGCGTTGCTGGGGGACGGGGGAACTACGAGCAGTACTTC. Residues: CSVAGGRGNYEQYF.

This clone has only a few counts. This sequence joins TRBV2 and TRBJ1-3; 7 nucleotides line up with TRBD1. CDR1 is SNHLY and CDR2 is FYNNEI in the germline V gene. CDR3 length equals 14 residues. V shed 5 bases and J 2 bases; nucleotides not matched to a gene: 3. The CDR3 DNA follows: TGTGCCAGCAGTTACGACAGGGCTGGAAACACCATATATTTT. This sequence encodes CASSYDRAGNTIYF.

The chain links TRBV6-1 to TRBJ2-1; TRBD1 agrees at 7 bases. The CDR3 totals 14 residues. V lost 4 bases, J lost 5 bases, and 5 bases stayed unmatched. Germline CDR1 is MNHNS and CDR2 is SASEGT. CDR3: CASSATGFHNEQFF. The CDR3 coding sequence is TGTGCCAGCAGTGCGACAGGGTTTCACAATGAGCAGTTCTTC.

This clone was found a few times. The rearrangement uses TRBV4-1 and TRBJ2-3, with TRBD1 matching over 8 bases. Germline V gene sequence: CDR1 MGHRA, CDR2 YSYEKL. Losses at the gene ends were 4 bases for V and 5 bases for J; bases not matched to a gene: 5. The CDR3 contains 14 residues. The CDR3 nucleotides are TGCGCCAGCAGCCCGGACAGGGCACGAGATACGCAGTATTTT. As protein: CASSPDRARDTQYF.

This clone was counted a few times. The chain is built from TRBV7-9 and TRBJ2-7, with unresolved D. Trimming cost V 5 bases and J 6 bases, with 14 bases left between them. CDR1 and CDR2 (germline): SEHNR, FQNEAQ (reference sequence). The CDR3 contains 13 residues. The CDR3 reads CASSPLSSSEQYF. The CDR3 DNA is TGTGCCAGCAGCCCACTGTCCTCGTCCGAGCAGTACTTC. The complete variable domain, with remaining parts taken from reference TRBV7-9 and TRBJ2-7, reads DTGVSQNPRHKITKRGQNVTFRCDPISEHNRLYWYRQTLGQGPEFLTYFQNEAQLEKSRLLSDRFSAERPKGSFSTLEIQRTEQGDSAMYLCASSPLSSSEQYFGPGTRLTVT.

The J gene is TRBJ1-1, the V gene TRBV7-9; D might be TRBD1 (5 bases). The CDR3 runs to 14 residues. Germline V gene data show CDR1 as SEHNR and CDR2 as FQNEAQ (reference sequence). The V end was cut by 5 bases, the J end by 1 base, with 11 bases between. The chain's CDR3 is CASSLTGQNTEAFF. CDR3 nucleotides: TGTGCCAGCAGCCTAACCGGACAGAACACTGAAGCTTTCTTT.

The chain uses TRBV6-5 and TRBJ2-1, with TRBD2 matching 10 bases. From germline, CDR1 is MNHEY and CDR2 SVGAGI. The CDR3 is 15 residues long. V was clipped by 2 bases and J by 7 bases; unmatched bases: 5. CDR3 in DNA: TGTGCCAGCAGTTACGTAGCGGGGGGCGGGAATGAGCAGTTCTTC. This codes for CASSYVAGGGNEQFF.

Here the CDR3 reads CASRAASHETQYF. CDR3 DNA sequence: TGCGCCAGCAGGGCCGCCAGCCACGAGACCCAGTACTTC. The chain recombines TRBV5-1 with TRBJ2-5; D is unresolved. Germline CDR1 SGHRS, CDR2 YFSETQ. The V end lost 5 bases, the J end lost 5 bases, and 13 bases lay between the germline ends. This CDR3 has 13 amino acids.

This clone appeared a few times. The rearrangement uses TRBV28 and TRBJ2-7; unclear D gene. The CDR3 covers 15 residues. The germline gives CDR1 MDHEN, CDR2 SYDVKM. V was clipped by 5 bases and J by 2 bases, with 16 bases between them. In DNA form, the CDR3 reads TGTGCCAGCAGTCCCCCGGCGCGCCTCACCTACGAGCAGTACTTC. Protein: CASSPPARLTYEQYF.

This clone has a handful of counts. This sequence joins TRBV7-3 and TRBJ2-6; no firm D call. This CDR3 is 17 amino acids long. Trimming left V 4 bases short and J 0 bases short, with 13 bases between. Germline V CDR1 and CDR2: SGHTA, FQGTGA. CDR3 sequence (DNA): TGTGCCAGCAGCTCCCAAGGCGCGATCTCTGGGGCCAACGTCCTGACTTTC. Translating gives CASSSQGAISGANVLTF. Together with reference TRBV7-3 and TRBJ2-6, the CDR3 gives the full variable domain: GAGVSQTPSNKVTEKGKYVELRCDPISGHTALYWYRQSLGQGPEFLIYFQGTGAADDSGLPNDRFFAVRPEGSVSTLKIQRTERGDSAVYLCASSSQGAISGANVLTFGAGSRLTVL.

CDR3 protein: CASSRGRTSTGANVLTF. The CDR3 DNA reads TGTGCCAGCAGCCGAGGACGTACATCTACTGGGGCCAACGTCCTGACTTTC. The rearrangement uses TRBV28 and TRBJ2-6; no firm D call. Trimming took off 6 bases at V and 2 bases at J, with 17 bases between the two ends. This CDR3 is built from 17 residues. From germline, CDR1 is MDHEN and CDR2 SYDVKM.

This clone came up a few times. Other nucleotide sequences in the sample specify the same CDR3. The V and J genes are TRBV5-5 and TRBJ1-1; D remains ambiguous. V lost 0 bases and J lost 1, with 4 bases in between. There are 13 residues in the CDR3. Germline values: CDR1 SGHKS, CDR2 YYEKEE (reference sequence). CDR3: CASSLEGNTEAFF. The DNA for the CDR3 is TGTGCCAGCAGCTTGGAGGGGAACACTGAAGCTTTCTTT.

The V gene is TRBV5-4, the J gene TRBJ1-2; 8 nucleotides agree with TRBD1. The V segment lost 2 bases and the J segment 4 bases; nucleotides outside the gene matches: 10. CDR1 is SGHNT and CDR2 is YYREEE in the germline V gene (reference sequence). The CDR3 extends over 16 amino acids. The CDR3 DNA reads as TGTGCCAGCAGCTTATCCCGGGACAGGTTTTTCTATGGCTACACCTTC. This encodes CASSLSRDRFFYGYTF.

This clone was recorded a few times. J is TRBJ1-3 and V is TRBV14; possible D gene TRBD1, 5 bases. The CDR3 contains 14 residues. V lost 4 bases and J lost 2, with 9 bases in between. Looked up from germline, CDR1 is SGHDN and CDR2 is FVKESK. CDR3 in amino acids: CASSPTGAGNTIYF. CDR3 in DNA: TGTGCCAGCAGCCCGACGGGGGCTGGAAACACCATATATTTT.

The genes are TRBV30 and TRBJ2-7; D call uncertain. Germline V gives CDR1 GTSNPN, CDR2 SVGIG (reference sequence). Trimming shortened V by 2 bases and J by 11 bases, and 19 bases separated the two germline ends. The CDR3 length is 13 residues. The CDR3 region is CAWSLVHTGWEYF. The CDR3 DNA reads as TGTGCCTGGAGTCTTGTACACACGGGCTGGGAGTACTTC.

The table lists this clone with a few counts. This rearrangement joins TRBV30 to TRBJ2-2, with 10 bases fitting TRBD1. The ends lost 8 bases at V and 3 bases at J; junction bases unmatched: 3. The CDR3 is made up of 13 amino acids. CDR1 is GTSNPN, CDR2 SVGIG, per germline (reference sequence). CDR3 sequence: CARDRGHTGELFF. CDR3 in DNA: TGTGCCCGGGACAGGGGTCACACCGGGGAGCTGTTTTTT.

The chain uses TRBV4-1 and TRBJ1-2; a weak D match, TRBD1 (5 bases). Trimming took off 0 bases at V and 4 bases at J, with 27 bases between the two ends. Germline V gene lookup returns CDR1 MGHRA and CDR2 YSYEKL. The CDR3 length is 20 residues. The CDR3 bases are TGCGCCAGCAGCCAAGAGGGGGGATTGAGCACCCGCGCTGTCCTCTATGGCTACACCTTC. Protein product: CASSQEGGLSTRAVLYGYTF.

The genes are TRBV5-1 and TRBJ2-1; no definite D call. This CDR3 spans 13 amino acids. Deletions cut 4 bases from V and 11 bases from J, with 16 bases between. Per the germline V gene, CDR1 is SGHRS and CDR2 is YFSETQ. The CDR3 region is CASSRSTDLKQFF. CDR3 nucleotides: TGCGCCAGCAGCAGATCAACCGACCTGAAGCAGTTCTTC.

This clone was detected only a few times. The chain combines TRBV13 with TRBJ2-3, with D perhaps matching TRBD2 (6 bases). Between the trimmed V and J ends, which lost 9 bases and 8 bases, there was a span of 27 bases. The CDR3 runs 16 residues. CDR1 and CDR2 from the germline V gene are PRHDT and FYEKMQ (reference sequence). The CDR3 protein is CASGELTSPKGGTQYF. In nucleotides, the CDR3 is TGTGCCAGTGGGGAACTCACTAGCCCCAAAGGTGGTACGCAGTATTTT.

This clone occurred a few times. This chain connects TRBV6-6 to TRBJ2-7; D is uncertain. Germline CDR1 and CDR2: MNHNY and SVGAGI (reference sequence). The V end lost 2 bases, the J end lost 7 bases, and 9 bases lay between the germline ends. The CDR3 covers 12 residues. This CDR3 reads CASSYSPGEQYF. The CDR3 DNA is TGTGCCAGCAGTTACAGTCCCGGGGAGCAGTACTTC.

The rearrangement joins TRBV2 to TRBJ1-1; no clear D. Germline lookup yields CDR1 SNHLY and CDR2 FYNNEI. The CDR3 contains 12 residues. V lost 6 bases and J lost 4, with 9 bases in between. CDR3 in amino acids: CASSPDVTEAFF. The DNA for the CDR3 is TGTGCCAGCAGCCCGGATGTCACTGAAGCTTTCTTT.

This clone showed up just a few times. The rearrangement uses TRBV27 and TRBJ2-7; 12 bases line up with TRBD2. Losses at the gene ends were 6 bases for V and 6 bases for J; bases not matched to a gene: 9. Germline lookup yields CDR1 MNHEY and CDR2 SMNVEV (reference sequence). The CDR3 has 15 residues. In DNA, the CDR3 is TGTGCCAGCAGATATGGACTAGCGGGGTTAGGCGAGCAGTACTTC. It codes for CASRYGLAGLGEQYF.

The CDR3 bases are TGTGCCAGCATCGAACAGGGGTTGAACACTGAAGCTTTCTTT. Translated: CASIEQGLNTEAFF. V gene TRBV2 combines with J gene TRBJ1-1; TRBD1 matches 7 bases. CDR3 length: 14 amino acids. Losses at the gene ends were 7 bases for V and 0 bases for J; bases not matched to a gene: 5. Germline V gene data show CDR1 as SNHLY and CDR2 as FYNNEI.

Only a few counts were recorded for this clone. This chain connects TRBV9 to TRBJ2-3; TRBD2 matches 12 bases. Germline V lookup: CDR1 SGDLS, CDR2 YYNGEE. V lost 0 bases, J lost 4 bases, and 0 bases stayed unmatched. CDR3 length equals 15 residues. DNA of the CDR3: TGTGCCAGCAGCGTAGCTAGCGGGGGGGCAGATACGCAGTATTTT. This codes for CASSVASGGADTQYF.

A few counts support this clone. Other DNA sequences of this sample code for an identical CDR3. The CDR3 nucleotides read TGTGCCAGCAGGGCAGACCAAGAGACCCAGTACTTC. Amino acids: CASRADQETQYF. The genes are TRBV2 and TRBJ2-5; unclear D gene. The CDR3 has 12 amino acids. The V gene lost 6 bases and the J gene lost 0 bases, with 5 bases spanning the gap. CDR1 and CDR2 (germline): SNHLY, FYNNEI.

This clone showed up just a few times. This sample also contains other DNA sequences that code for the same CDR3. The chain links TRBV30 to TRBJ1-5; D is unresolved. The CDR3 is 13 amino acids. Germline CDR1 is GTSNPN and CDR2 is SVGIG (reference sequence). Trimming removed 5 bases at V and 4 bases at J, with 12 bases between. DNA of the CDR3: TGTGCCTGGGGACCCGGAGGGAATCAGCCCCAGCATTTT. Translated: CAWGPGGNQPQHF.

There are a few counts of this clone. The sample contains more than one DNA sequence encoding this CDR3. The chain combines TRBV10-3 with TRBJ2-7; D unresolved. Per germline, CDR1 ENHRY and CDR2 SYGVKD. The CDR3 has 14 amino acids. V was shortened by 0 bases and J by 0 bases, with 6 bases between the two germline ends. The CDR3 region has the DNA TGTGCCATCAGTGAGTCGGGCACCTCCTACGAGCAGTACTTC. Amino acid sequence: CAISESGTSYEQYF.

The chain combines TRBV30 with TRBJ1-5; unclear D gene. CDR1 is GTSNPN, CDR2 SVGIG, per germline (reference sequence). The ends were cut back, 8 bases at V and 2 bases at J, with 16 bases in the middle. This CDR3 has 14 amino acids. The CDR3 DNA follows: TGTGCCCTAAGCAGATCTTGGGGCAATCAGCCCCAGCATTTT. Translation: CALSRSWGNQPQHF.